The present T cell receptor (beta chain) was sequenced within a study of T cell responses to AZD1222 COVID-19 vaccine. Study at large: Second-dose recipients at about 4 or about 12 weeks were treated as one pooled group.

Data came from immunoSEQ multiplex PCR; TCRdb stores just in-frame clones and leaves some out. The table has 180,000 or so clones, roughly 91% seen once. This clone was counted a single time. Its antigen is unidentified. Study-wide findings and caveats: An increase in Spike-specific TCR breadth and depth was observed after two AZD1222 doses. Seropositive status at baseline applied to only six AZD1222 recipients. Dominant at 160-218 and 743-854, vaccine-associated CD4 TCRs also spanned spike.

The V and J ends lost 6 bases and 5 bases respectively, with 11 bases between them. Germline-derived CDR1 and CDR2 are LNHDA and SQIVND (reference sequence). The CDR3 is 13 residues long. Here the sequenced sample was peripheral blood, taken on day 0 of AZD1222 vaccination. This clonotype originated in an adult in good health. The chain joins TRBV19 to TRBJ1-5; perhaps TRBD1 as D (6 bases). CDR3 in amino acids: CASRGGGYQPQHF. The DNA for the CDR3 is TGTGCCAGTAGAGGCGGGGGCTATCAGCCCCAGCATTTT.